The present T cell receptor beta chain was sequenced within a study of blood T cell repertoires in COVID-19. Germline V gene lookup returns CDR1 SGHAT and CDR2 FQNNGV. The CDR3 runs 14 residues. Trimming removed 3 bases from V and 7 bases from J, with 13 bases in between. As processed by the authors: Estimation of nucleated cell counts was performed using reference gene primer amplification. Some clones are missing from TCRdb's copy, which holds only in-frame ones; the method was immunoSEQ multiplex PCR. V and J calls and clone size are as listed in that table; D and trimming were resolved from the DNA. The sample consists of around 300,000 clones, roughly 88% of them appearing once.

This TCR was recovered from a man between 18 and 35 years old with active or convalescent COVID-19. Sequencing was performed on peripheral blood. The gene calls are TRBV11-2 and TRBJ2-1; D may be TRBD2 (6 bases). The DNA for the CDR3 is TGTGCCAGCAGCTTTAGGCTAGCGTGGAATGAGCAGTTCTTC. Translation gives CASSFRLAWNEQFF.